The rows below give T cell receptor beta chains drawn from one sample of a study of radiotherapy plus CTLA-4 blockade in lung cancer. The table came from immunoSEQ multiplex PCR; TCRdb's copy has only in-frame clones and leaves some out. The sample includes about 68,000 clones, 65% to 80% of them seen just once. Here the sequenced sample was peripheral blood, taken from a patient treated with radiotherapy plus ipilimumab. These TCRs come from a human donor with non-small cell lung cancer who had a complete response to radiotherapy plus ipilimumab. Both conserved end residues are part of each CDR3. Fields, in order: clone size, V gene, J gene, D gene, CDR3 protein, CDR3 DNA. A D gene is named only where the DNA matches it firmly. For some rows the clone size is stated as once, few or many, or as a class when expanded; others skip it.

clone_size: -
v_call: TRBV20-1
j_call: TRBJ2-1
d_call: -
cdr3_aa: CSARENEQFF
cdr3_nt: TGCAGTGCTAGAGAGAATGAGCAGTTCTTC

clone_size: -
v_call: TRBV5-1
j_call: TRBJ2-6
d_call: TRBD2
cdr3_aa: CASGLGGKPGANVLTF
cdr3_nt: TGCGCCAGCGGACTAGGTGGGAAGCCTGGGGCCAACGTCCTGACTTTC

clone_size: -
v_call: TRBV18
j_call: TRBJ2-2
d_call: -
cdr3_aa: CASSPAGDTGELFF
cdr3_nt: TGTGCCAGCTCACCGGCAGGGGACACCGGGGAGCTGTTTTTT

clone_size: -
v_call: TRBV9
j_call: TRBJ1-4
d_call: -
cdr3_aa: CASSVAVAANEKLFF
cdr3_nt: TGTGCCAGCAGCGTAGCTGTAGCTGCAAATGAAAAACTGTTTTTT

clone_size: -
v_call: TRBV30
j_call: TRBJ2-4
d_call: -
cdr3_aa: CAWSVQYYAKNIQYF
cdr3_nt: TGTGCCTGGAGTGTACAGTATTACGCCAAAAACATTCAGTACTTC

clone_size: -
v_call: TRBV7-2
j_call: TRBJ2-1
d_call: TRBD2
cdr3_aa: CASSLSSGRDSYNEQFF
cdr3_nt: TGTGCCAGCAGCTTAAGTAGCGGGAGGGACTCCTACAATGAGCAGTTCTTC

clone_size: few
v_call: TRBV6-1
j_call: TRBJ1-4
d_call: TRBD1
cdr3_aa: CASSEALLGQGAPGREKLFF
cdr3_nt: TGTGCCAGCAGTGAAGCGCTTCTAGGACAGGGGGCGCCGGGTAGAGAAAAACTGTTTTTT

clone_size: -
v_call: TRBV5-8
j_call: TRBJ2-2
d_call: -
cdr3_aa: CASRPDGNSGELFF
cdr3_nt: TGTGCCAGCAGACCGGACGGGAACAGTGGGGAGCTGTTTTTT

clone_size: -
v_call: TRBV7-2
j_call: TRBJ2-1
d_call: -
cdr3_aa: CASTLLISSYNEQFF
cdr3_nt: TGTGCCAGCACCCTACTCATTAGCTCCTACAATGAGCAGTTCTTC

clone_size: once
v_call: TRBV19
j_call: TRBJ2-3
d_call: -
cdr3_aa: CASTPGAGHTQYF
cdr3_nt: TGTGCCAGTACACCGGGGGCCGGTCATACGCAGTATTTT

clone_size: -
v_call: TRBV2
j_call: TRBJ2-3
d_call: TRBD1
cdr3_aa: CASKGGYRASTDTQYF
cdr3_nt: TGTGCCAGCAAAGGGGGCTACCGTGCTAGCACAGATACGCAGTATTTT

clone_size: -
v_call: TRBV30
j_call: TRBJ1-1
d_call: -
cdr3_aa: CAWSSGTWGPTEAFF
cdr3_nt: TGTGCCTGGAGCTCGGGTACGTGGGGGCCCACTGAAGCTTTCTTT

clone_size: -
v_call: TRBV11-3
j_call: TRBJ2-4
d_call: -
cdr3_aa: CASSLDFGTKRAKNIQYF
cdr3_nt: TGTGCCAGCAGCTTAGACTTCGGGACAAAAAGGGCCAAAAACATTCAGTACTTC

clone_size: -
v_call: TRBV2
j_call: TRBJ2-1
d_call: -
cdr3_aa: CASTDTFGTPNNEQFF
cdr3_nt: TGTGCCAGCACCGATACATTCGGGACTCCAAACAATGAGCAGTTCTTC

clone_size: -
v_call: TRBV21-1
j_call: TRBJ1-5
d_call: -
cdr3_aa: CASSTLPGVGQPQHF
cdr3_nt: TGTGCCAGCAGCACCCTTCCAGGGGTTGGTCAGCCCCAGCATTTT

clone_size: -
v_call: TRBV10-3
j_call: TRBJ2-7
d_call: -
cdr3_aa: CAISGGPRRSYEQYF
cdr3_nt: TGTGCCATCAGTGGGGGGCCGAGACGCTCCTACGAGCAGTACTTC

clone_size: few
v_call: TRBV7-9
j_call: TRBJ1-4
d_call: -
cdr3_aa: CASSLEWEKLFF
cdr3_nt: TGTGCCAGCAGCTTAGAGTGGGAAAAACTGTTTTTT

clone_size: -
v_call: TRBV7-2
j_call: TRBJ2-1
d_call: -
cdr3_aa: CASNLPGDQTYNEQFF
cdr3_nt: TGTGCCAGCAACCTACCAGGGGATCAAACCTACAATGAGCAGTTCTTC

clone_size: -
v_call: TRBV18
j_call: TRBJ1-5
d_call: -
cdr3_aa: CASSPQDSVGPQHF
cdr3_nt: TGTGCCAGCTCACCACAGGACAGCGTGGGGCCCCAGCATTTT

clone_size: -
v_call: TRBV2
j_call: TRBJ2-1
d_call: -
cdr3_aa: CASSETATSFF
cdr3_nt: TGTGCCAGCAGTGAGACCGCCACTTCGTTCTTC

clone_size: few
v_call: TRBV14
j_call: TRBJ2-1
d_call: TRBD2
cdr3_aa: CASSPPGLDNEQFF
cdr3_nt: TGTGCCAGCAGCCCACCGGGACTAGACAATGAGCAGTTCTTC

clone_size: -
v_call: TRBV4-1
j_call: TRBJ1-5
d_call: -
cdr3_aa: CASSQGKHQPQHF
cdr3_nt: TGCGCCAGCAGCCAAGGCAAGCATCAGCCCCAGCATTTT

clone_size: -
v_call: TRBV11-2
j_call: TRBJ1-3
d_call: -
cdr3_aa: CASSLDPGVRNTIYF
cdr3_nt: TGTGCCAGCAGCTTAGATCCGGGTGTTCGAAACACCATATATTTT

clone_size: -
v_call: TRBV6-1
j_call: TRBJ1-5
d_call: -
cdr3_aa: CASVPQGRQPQHF
cdr3_nt: TGTGCCAGCGTACCACAGGGAAGGCAGCCCCAGCATTTT

clone_size: -
v_call: TRBV19
j_call: TRBJ1-1
d_call: TRBD1
cdr3_aa: CASSPGQRNTEAFF
cdr3_nt: TGTGCCAGTAGTCCGGGACAGCGTAACACTGAAGCTTTCTTT

clone_size: few
v_call: TRBV19
j_call: TRBJ2-3
d_call: TRBD1
cdr3_aa: CASSPGTGFPDTQYF
cdr3_nt: TGTGCCAGTAGTCCCGGGACAGGGTTCCCAGATACGCAGTATTTT

clone_size: once
v_call: TRBV6-5
j_call: TRBJ1-5
d_call: -
cdr3_aa: CASRPTGNQPQHF
cdr3_nt: TGTGCCAGCAGACCAACAGGTAATCAGCCCCAGCATTTT

clone_size: -
v_call: TRBV27
j_call: TRBJ2-7
d_call: TRBD1
cdr3_aa: CASSLRRTGGAYEQYF
cdr3_nt: TGTGCCAGCAGTTTAAGACGGACAGGGGGGGCCTACGAGCAGTACTTC

clone_size: -
v_call: TRBV28
j_call: TRBJ1-2
d_call: -
cdr3_aa: CASSQTPSASTYGYTF
cdr3_nt: TGTGCCAGCAGCCAAACCCCCTCCGCTTCTACTTATGGCTACACCTTC

clone_size: -
v_call: TRBV27
j_call: TRBJ2-6
d_call: -
cdr3_aa: CASSLSPEYSGANVLTF
cdr3_nt: TGTGCCAGCAGTTTATCGCCGGAATACTCTGGGGCCAACGTCCTGACTTTC

clone_size: -
v_call: TRBV6-5
j_call: TRBJ2-4
d_call: TRBD2
cdr3_aa: CASSLGGGGINIQYF
cdr3_nt: TGTGCCAGCAGTCTCGGGGGGGGAGGAATAAACATTCAGTACTTC

clone_size: medium-sized
v_call: TRBV19
j_call: TRBJ2-3
d_call: -
cdr3_aa: CASSIGTDTQYF
cdr3_nt: TGTGCCAGTAGTATAGGGACAGATACGCAGTATTTT

clone_size: -
v_call: TRBV2
j_call: TRBJ1-1
d_call: -
cdr3_aa: CASSEAGPTEAFF
cdr3_nt: TGTGCCAGCAGTGAAGCAGGTCCGACTGAAGCTTTCTTT

clone_size: -
v_call: TRBV11-2
j_call: TRBJ1-2
d_call: TRBD1
cdr3_aa: CASSLAGGNGYTF
cdr3_nt: TGTGCCAGCAGCTTGGCAGGGGGCAATGGCTACACCTTC

clone_size: -
v_call: TRBV2
j_call: TRBJ2-1
d_call: TRBD2
cdr3_aa: CASSEVREAEQFF
cdr3_nt: TGTGCCAGCAGTGAAGTACGGGAGGCTGAGCAGTTCTTC